A selection of T cell receptor beta chains follows, all from one sample in a study of blood T cell repertoires in COVID-19. Libraries were prepared by immunoSEQ multiplex PCR; TCRdb keeps only in-frame clonotypes and omits some of them. The sample has 150,000 to 200,000 clones; about 83% are singletons. Sequenced: peripheral blood. The receptors here all came from a man aged 55 to 70 with acute or convalescent COVID-19. CDR3s include the opening cysteine and the closing phenylalanine or tryptophan. The order of the fields is D gene, V gene, CDR3 length, clone size, J gene, CDR3 protein, CDR3 DNA. The D gene is left open where the match is weak. Some rows mark clone size as missing; the rest say once, few, many or name a class of expanded clone.

>.|TRBV19|16|.|TRBJ1-4
CASMDRGRATNEKLFF
TGTGCCAGTATGGACCGAGGGCGTGCAACTAATGAAAAACTGTTTTTT
>TRBD1|TRBV24-1|15|.|TRBJ2-3
CATSDRTGFTDTQYF
TGTGCCACCAGTGATCGGACAGGGTTCACAGATACGCAGTATTTT
>TRBD1|TRBV3-1/TRBV3-2|16|.|TRBJ2-1
CASSPSLDRGNNEQFF
TGTGCCAGCAGCCCCTCCCTGGACAGGGGAAACAATGAGCAGTTCTTC
>TRBD1|TRBV7-2|16|.|TRBJ1-4
CASSLTVGTVNEKLFF
TGTGCCAGCAGCCTGACCGTAGGGACAGTTAATGAAAAACTGTTTTTT
>.|TRBV2|13|.|TRBJ1-2
CASSESGNYGYTF
TGTGCCAGCAGTGAATCAGGGAACTATGGCTACACCTTC
>.|TRBV6-5|15|once|TRBJ1-2
CASSPGGVSLYGYTF
TGTGCCAGCAGTCCGGGGGGGGTATCTCTCTATGGCTACACCTTC
>.|TRBV14|12|.|TRBJ1-6
CASADTHSPLHF
TGTGCCAGTGCTGACACACATTCACCCCTCCACTTT
>TRBD2|TRBV6-5|15|once|TRBJ2-5
CASRRTSGPQETQYF
TGTGCCAGCAGACGGACTAGCGGCCCCCAAGAGACCCAGTACTTC
>TRBD1|TRBV25-1|15|.|TRBJ1-1
CASSARDREGTEAFF
TGTGCCAGCAGTGCCCGGGACAGGGAGGGCACTGAAGCTTTCTTT
>.|TRBV7-9|14|once|TRBJ2-5
CASSPPRGRQTQYF
TGTGCCAGCAGCCCCCCCAGGGGTCGGCAGACCCAGTACTTC
>TRBD1|TRBV13|16|once|TRBJ1-1
CASSLGWSGGSTEAFF
TGTGCCAGCAGCTTAGGCTGGTCAGGGGGGAGCACTGAAGCTTTCTTT
>.|TRBV18|15|.|TRBJ1-5
CASSPLRTLDQPQHF
TGTGCCAGCTCACCACTAAGGACACTCGATCAGCCCCAGCATTTT
>TRBD1|TRBV2|15|once|TRBJ1-6
CASTTGQGVGSPLHF
TGTGCCAGCACTACCGGACAGGGGGTCGGATCACCCCTCCACTTT
>TRBD2|TRBV6-6|15|.|TRBJ2-7
CASSYSSGDPYEQYF
TGTGCCAGCAGTTACTCGAGCGGGGACCCCTACGAGCAGTACTTC
>.|TRBV3-1/TRBV3-2|14|.|TRBJ2-7
CASSQRLAGYEQYF
TGTGCCAGCAGCCAGCGGCTAGCAGGCTACGAGCAGTACTTC
>.|TRBV11-2|15|few|TRBJ1-1
CASSPRTAMNTEAFF
TGTGCCAGCAGCCCGAGGACAGCGATGAACACTGAAGCTTTCTTT
>TRBD2|TRBV12-5|15|once|TRBJ2-1
CASGYRLAGNNEQFF
TGTGCTAGTGGTTATCGACTAGCGGGGAACAATGAGCAGTTCTTC
>.|TRBV19|14|few|TRBJ1-6
CASSPQGSNSPLHF
TGTGCCAGTAGTCCTCAGGGGAGTAATTCACCCCTCCACTTT
>TRBD1|TRBV6-5|15|few|TRBJ2-2
CASSSGTGYTGELFF
TGTGCCAGCAGTTCCGGGACAGGGTACACCGGGGAGCTGTTTTTT
>.|TRBV6-2/TRBV6-3|15|.|TRBJ2-5
CASSYRAAAAGTQYF
TGTGCCAGCAGTTACCGGGCCGCGGCGGCGGGGACCCAGTACTTC
>.|TRBV6-5|14|.|TRBJ2-1
CATGLNPTYNEQFF
TGTGCCACCGGTCTTAACCCGACCTACAATGAGCAGTTCTTC
>TRBD1|TRBV24-1|14|.|TRBJ1-5
CATSATGGTQPQHF
TGTGCCACCAGTGCTACAGGGGGCACTCAGCCCCAGCATTTT
>TRBD1|TRBV10-2|14|.|TRBJ1-2
CASSRDRGWDGYTF
TGCGCCAGTTCCCGGGACAGGGGATGGGATGGCTACACCTTC
>.|TRBV30|11|.|TRBJ2-7
CAWRDKYEQYF
TGTGCCTGGCGGGACAAATACGAGCAGTACTTC
>.|TRBV6-5|15|.|TRBJ2-3
CASSYGAPYTDTQYF
TGTGCCAGCAGTTACGGGGCGCCCTACACAGATACGCAGTATTTT
>.|TRBV13|16|few|TRBJ1-5
CASSLSGRYSNQPQHF
TGTGCCAGCAGCTTAAGCGGCCGTTATAGCAATCAGCCCCAGCATTTT
>.|TRBV6-6|14|.|TRBJ1-2
CASSTGREAYGYTF
TGTGCCAGCAGCACAGGGAGAGAAGCTTATGGCTACACCTTC
>TRBD1|TRBV28|15|.|TRBJ1-2
CASSLWQGARGGYTF
TGTGCCAGCAGTTTGTGGCAGGGGGCGCGGGGTGGCTACACCTTC
>TRBD2|TRBV7-3|14|.|TRBJ2-1
CASSLGTSGSEQFF
TGTGCCAGCAGCTTAGGGACTAGCGGGAGTGAGCAGTTCTTC
>.|TRBV27|16|.|TRBJ2-1
CASSLSRASSYNEQFF
TGTGCCAGCAGTTTGAGCAGGGCTAGCTCCTACAATGAGCAGTTCTTC
>.|TRBV6-5|12|.|TRBJ1-5
CASSRGNQPQHF
TGTGCCAGCAGCCGGGGCAATCAGCCCCAGCATTTT
>.|TRBV6-2/TRBV6-3|12|.|TRBJ2-1
CASSSGDNEQFF
TGTGCCAGCAGTTCCGGGGACAATGAGCAGTTCTTC
>TRBD1|TRBV3-1/TRBV3-2|16|once|TRBJ2-3
CASSQGQGVSTDTQYF
TGTGCCAGCAGCCAGGGACAGGGAGTTAGCACAGATACGCAGTATTTT
>TRBD2|TRBV5-1|14|once|TRBJ2-3
CASSPRLATDTQYF
TGCGCCAGCAGCCCTAGACTAGCAACAGATACGCAGTATTTT
>.|TRBV7-9|14|.|TRBJ2-1
CASSSQGPYGEQFF
TGTGCCAGCAGTTCACAGGGCCCTTATGGGGAGCAGTTCTTC
>.|TRBV7-6|12|.|TRBJ2-1
CASSQNSNEQFF
TGTGCCAGCAGTCAAAACAGCAATGAGCAGTTCTTC
>TRBD1|TRBV7-8|15|.|TRBJ1-3
CASSNGQGFGNTIYF
TGTGCCAGCAGCAATGGACAGGGTTTCGGAAACACCATATATTTT
>TRBD1|TRBV13|14|.|TRBJ2-2
CASQGTGGEGELFF
TGTGCCAGCCAAGGGACAGGGGGAGAAGGGGAGCTGTTTTTT
>.|TRBV3-1/TRBV3-2|13|.|TRBJ1-1
CASSQERSVEAFF
TGTGCCAGCAGCCAAGAACGGTCCGTGGAAGCTTTCTTT
>.|TRBV6-5|14|.|TRBJ1-1
CASTRVGVNTEAFF
TGTGCCAGCACCCGCGTCGGGGTGAACACTGAAGCTTTCTTT
>TRBD1|TRBV10-2|13|.|TRBJ1-2
CASSTGQNYGYTF
TGCGCCAGCAGTACGGGACAGAACTATGGCTACACCTTC
>TRBD1|TRBV2|14|.|TRBJ2-7
CASSPPGQGSLRDF
TGTGCCAGCAGTCCACCGGGACAGGGATCCCTAAGGGACTTC
>TRBD1|TRBV9|15|.|TRBJ1-6
CASSVTTGVGSPLHF
TGTGCCAGCAGCGTCACTACAGGGGTCGGGTCACCCCTCCACTTT
>TRBD1|TRBV9|15|.|TRBJ1-2
CASSETGTGGDGYTF
TGTGCCAGCAGCGAAACCGGGACAGGGGGCGATGGCTACACCTTC
>.|TRBV11-2|14|.|TRBJ1-1
CASSADSSNTEAFF
TGTGCCAGCAGTGCCGACAGCAGCAACACTGAAGCTTTCTTT
>.|TRBV10-2|13|.|TRBJ1-5
CASSSQGNQPQHF
TGCGCCAGCAGTTCGCAGGGGAATCAGCCCCAGCATTTT
>TRBD1|TRBV10-3|12|.|TRBJ1-2
CAIQTGRGGYTF
TGTGCCATCCAGACAGGGCGAGGTGGCTACACCTTC
>TRBD1|TRBV24-1|16|.|TRBJ1-5
CATSDQTGGSYQPQHF
TGTGCCACCAGTGACCAGACAGGGGGCTCTTATCAGCCCCAGCATTTT
>.|TRBV9|13|few|TRBJ1-1
CASSPPRETEAFF
TGTGCCAGCAGCCCCCCCCGGGAAACTGAAGCTTTCTTT
>TRBD1|TRBV4-1|18|.|TRBJ1-5
CASSQDDGTGGNNEPQHF
TGCGCCAGCAGCCAAGATGACGGAACAGGGGGCAATAACGAGCCCCAGCATTTT
>TRBD2|TRBV2|15|.|TRBJ2-7
CASSGTSGGAGEQYF
TGTGCCAGCAGCGGGACTAGCGGGGGGGCAGGTGAGCAGTACTTC
>.|TRBV7-2|12|.|TRBJ2-5
CASSARVETQYF
TGTGCCAGCAGCGCCCGCGTGGAGACCCAGTACTTC
>.|TRBV7-3|14|.|TRBJ1-1
CASSLRGRSTEAFF
TGTGCCAGCAGCTTAAGGGGGCGTAGCACTGAAGCTTTCTTT
>TRBD1|TRBV3-1/TRBV3-2|15|.|TRBJ2-7
CASSLGAGGAYEQYF
TGTGCCAGCAGCCTCGGGGCAGGGGGCGCGTACGAGCAGTACTTC
>TRBD2|TRBV5-1|15|.|TRBJ2-2
CASSLTSANTGELFF
TGCGCCAGCAGCCTCACTAGCGCGAACACCGGGGAGCTGTTTTTT
>.|TRBV28|13|.|TRBJ1-2
CASSLLGDYGYTF
TGTGCCAGCAGTTTATTAGGGGACTATGGCTACACCTTC
>TRBD1|TRBV19|15|few|TRBJ2-7
CASSIGTGFDYEQYF
TGTGCCAGTAGTATCGGGACAGGGTTTGACTACGAGCAGTACTTC